These 27 T cell receptor beta chains were all obtained from the same sample, sequenced in a study of T cells in women clearing cervical HPV infection. Profiling relied on immunoSEQ multiplex PCR, and the TCRdb table lists in-frame clones only, not all of them. This sample contains around 15,000 clones. Sample: blood buffy coat. These receptors came from a woman between 18 and 70 years old with a cervical HPV16 infection that either progressed to CIN3+ or cleared (not recorded which).

Comments on this clone: The junction departs from the called germline gene at one end, perhaps through a read error. The read stops 3 residues short of the end of the CDR3; the missing end is completed from the germline J gene. The chain is built from TRBV19 and TRBJ2-3, with D tentatively TRBD2 (7 bases). There are 13 residues in the CDR3. Per germline, CDR1 LNHDA and CDR2 SQIVND (reference sequence). The DNA read from the CDR3 is TGTGCCACTAGTCCGGGGGGCTACGATACG. Its protein is CATSPGGYDT. The whole CDR3 sequence is CATSPGGYDTQYF.

Remarks on this clone: The CDR3 extends 3 residues past the end of the read, so its final part is completed from the germline J gene. The J gene is TRBJ1-1, the V gene TRBV7-8; no reliable D call. Per the germline V gene, CDR1 is SGHVS and CDR2 is FQNEAQ. This CDR3 has 14 residues. CDR3 residues: CASSLEGDTSQAFF. The DNA read from the CDR3 is TGTGCCAGCAGCTTAGAAGGAGACACCTCACAA. The full variable domain, completed using reference TRBV7-8 and TRBJ1-1, is GAGVSQSPRYKVAKRGQDVALRCDPISGHVSLFWYQQALGQGPEFLTYFQNEAQLDKSGLPSDRFFAERPEGSVSTLKIQRTQQEDSAVYLCASSLEGDTSQAFFGQGTRLTVV.

Details on this clone: The CDR3 end lies 3 residues beyond the end of the read and is filled in from the germline J gene. The chain has TRBV7-9 and TRBJ2-1; 10 bases agree with TRBD1. The V and J ends lost 5 bases and 9 bases, in that order; junction bases with no gene match: 7. Germline-derived CDR1 and CDR2 are SEHNR and FQNEAQ (reference sequence). The length of the CDR3 is 14 residues. This chain's CDR3 is CASSRDRGSGEQFF. CDR3 bases read: TGTGCCAGCAGCCGGGACAGGGGTTCGGGTGAG.

The CDR3 DNA, read in part, is TGCGCCAGCAGCTTGGAGGCCCGGGGGGGTTGGGAGACC. This translates into CASSLEARGGWET. In full, the CDR3 reads CASSLEARGGWETQYF. The rearrangement links TRBV5-1 to TRBJ2-5; 8 nucleotides match TRBD2. The read halts 3 residues ahead of the CDR3 end, with the missing end drawn from the germline J gene. The CDR3 contains 16 residues. J lost 5 bases, V lost 0 bases, and 9 bases had no gene match. From germline, CDR1 is SGHRS and CDR2 YFSETQ.

Regarding this clone: Sequencing ends 3 residues short of the CDR3 end; the germline J gene provides the rest. V and J are TRBV18 and TRBJ2-3, with 13 bases fitting TRBD2. The CDR3 has 16 residues. CDR1 KGHSH and CDR2 LQKENI come from the germline V gene. V lost 2 bases to trimming and J lost 4 bases; unmatched junction nucleotides: 3. The DNA read from the CDR3 is TGTGCCAGCTCACCAATGGGACTAGCGGGACCAGATACG. Its protein is CASSPMGLAGPDT. The full CDR3 reads CASSPMGLAGPDTQYF.

A remark on this clone: The missing CDR3 end, 3 residues past where the read stops, is filled in from the germline J gene. The chain uses TRBV20-1 and TRBJ1-2; D may be TRBD1 (5 bases). The V end lost 5 bases, the J end lost 4 bases, and 11 bases lay between the germline ends. This CDR3 contains 12 residues. Germline values: CDR1 DFQATT, CDR2 SNEGSKA (reference sequence). The CDR3 loop is CSACRVFYGYTF. Partial CDR3 DNA: TGCAGTGCTTGCAGGGTCTTCTATGGC.

Worth noting for this clone: The read finishes 3 residues shy of the CDR3 end, and the germline J gene is used to complete it. The chain recombines TRBV18 with TRBJ2-3, with D unresolved. Trimming removed 2 bases from V and 2 bases from J, with 11 bases in between. The germline CDR1 and CDR2 sequences are KGHSH and LQKENI. The CDR3 runs to 15 residues. The CDR3 loop is CASSPGQPITDTQYF. The DNA read from the CDR3 is TGTGCCAGCTCACCAGGGCAGCCAATCACAGATACG. The whole variable domain, filled in from reference TRBV18 and TRBJ2-3, reads NAGVMQNPRHLVRRRGQEARLRCSPMKGHSHVYWYRQLPEEGLKFMVYLQKENIIDESGMPKERFSAEFPKEGPSILRIQQVVRGDSAAYFCASSPGQPITDTQYFGPGTRLTVL.

The CDR3 bases that were read are TGCGCCAGCAGCTTGATGGCTAGCGTCAGCGATACG. This encodes CASSLMASVSDT. The whole CDR3 region reads CASSLMASVSDTQYF. This chain connects TRBV5-1 to TRBJ2-3; tentatively, D is TRBD2 (6 bases). The CDR3 end falls 3 residues outside the read, so it is completed with the germline J gene. The CDR3 contains 15 residues. V lost 1 base, J lost 6 bases, and 15 bases lay in between. CDR1 and CDR2 from the germline V gene are SGHRS and YFSETQ.

With regard to this clone: The CDR3 goes on 3 residues after the read ends, and that part is filled in from the germline J gene. V usage is TRBV19 and J usage is TRBJ2-4; 7 bases are a match to TRBD1. CDR3 length: 13 amino acids. Trimming cost V 5 bases and J 4 bases; bases outside gene matches: 2. The V gene's germline CDR1 is LNHDA and CDR2 SQIVND (reference sequence). Partial CDR3 DNA: TGTGCCAGTAGTTTGGGACAGAAAAACATT. As protein: CASSLGQKNI. In full, the CDR3 reads CASSLGQKNIQYF.

Note on this clone: The read finishes 3 residues shy of the CDR3 end, and the germline J gene is used to complete it. The rearrangement uses TRBV11-2 and TRBJ1-1; D ambiguous. Trimming pared 5 bases from V and 1 base from J, leaving 11 bases between. Germline assignment: CDR1 SGHAT and CDR2 FQNNGV. The CDR3 loop spans 14 amino acids. Partial CDR3 DNA: TGTGCCAGCAGCCCCATGCCGCGGAACACTGAA. Translating it yields CASSPMPRNTE. In full, the CDR3 is CASSPMPRNTEAFF. Using reference TRBV11-2 and TRBJ1-1 for the parts outside the CDR3, the full variable domain is EAGVAQSPRYKIIEKRQSVAFWCNPISGHATLYWYQQILGQGPKLLIQFQNNGVVDDSQLPKDRFSAERLKGVDSTLKIQPAKLEDSAVYLCASSPMPRNTEAFFGQGTRLTVV.

As concerns this clone: The missing CDR3 end, 3 residues past where the read stops, is filled in from the germline J gene. The chain uses TRBV6-1 and TRBJ2-7, with 8 bases that match TRBD2. V shed 3 bases, J shed 6 bases, and the junction held 4 bases outside the gene matches. Per the germline V gene, CDR1 is MNHNS and CDR2 is SASEGT. The CDR3 length is 13 residues. The sequenced part of the CDR3 DNA is TGTGCCAGCAGTGACCTGACTAGCGTCGAG. Translated: CASSDLTSVE. The CDR3, in full, reads CASSDLTSVEQYF.

As concerns this clone: Read data end 3 residues before the CDR3 end; the end is taken from the germline J gene. The J gene is TRBJ2-1, the V gene TRBV13; D is tentatively TRBD1 or TRBD2 (6 bases each). Trimming shortened V by 2 bases and J by 8 bases, and 13 bases separated the two germline ends. This CDR3 comprises 14 residues. Germline loops: CDR1 PRHDT, CDR2 FYEKMQ (reference sequence). CDR3 DNA, as far as it was read: TGTGCCAGCAGCTTAATGGAGGGGGTGGATGAG. It codes for CASSLMEGVDE. The entire CDR3 sequence reads CASSLMEGVDEQFF. The full variable domain, its missing parts supplied by reference TRBV13 and TRBJ2-1, is AAGVIQSPRHLIKEKRETATLKCYPIPRHDTVYWYQQGPGQDPQFLISFYEKMQSDKGSIPDRFSAQQFSDYHSELNMSSLELGDSALYFCASSLMEGVDEQFFGPGTRLTVL.

Worth noting for this clone: Read sequence stops 3 residues before the CDR3 end, and the germline J gene provides the missing end. This sequence joins TRBV7-2 and TRBJ2-7; 8 nucleotides agree with TRBD2. Unmatched junction bases numbered 3, after V lost 1 base and J lost 4 bases. The CDR3 runs 14 residues. The germline gives CDR1 SGHTA, CDR2 FQGNSA. CDR3 bases read: TGTGCCAGCAGCTTAGAGCGGGGGCTTTACGAG. It is translated as CASSLERGLYE. The whole CDR3 protein is CASSLERGLYEQYF.

Comment on this clone: Read data end 3 residues before the CDR3 end; the end is taken from the germline J gene. This chain connects TRBV5-6 to TRBJ2-7; a weak D match, TRBD1 (6 bases). The germline V and J ends were trimmed by 3 bases and 0 bases, with 13 bases remaining between them. Germline V gives CDR1 SGHDT, CDR2 YYEEEE. This CDR3 contains 15 residues. The CDR3 bases that were read are TGTGCCAGCAGCTACATGACAGGACCCTCCTACGAG. Amino acids: CASSYMTGPSYE. The complete CDR3 protein is CASSYMTGPSYEQYF. Together with reference TRBV5-6 and TRBJ2-7, the CDR3 gives the full variable domain: DAGVTQSPTHLIKTRGQQVTLRCSPKSGHDTVSWYQQALGQGPQFIFQYYEEEERQRGNFPDRFSGHQFPNYSSELNVNALLLGDSALYLCASSYMTGPSYEQYFGPGTRLTVT.

Worth noting for this clone: The read ends 3 residues early relative to the CDR3; the germline J gene fills the gap. The rearrangement links TRBV28 to TRBJ1-2; perhaps TRBD1 as D (6 bases). The CDR3 runs to 14 residues. Germline values: CDR1 MDHEN, CDR2 SYDVKM. Trimming removed 6 bases from V and 7 bases from J, with 18 bases in between. The CDR3 sequence is CASRGDITQGGYTF. The part of the CDR3 DNA that was read is TGTGCCAGCAGGGGGGACATCACTCAGGGTGGC.

As for this clone: The read finishes 3 residues shy of the CDR3 end, and the germline J gene is used to complete it. The chain employs TRBV20-1 and TRBJ2-3; 10 nucleotides line up with TRBD2. Trimming took 2 bases from V and 1 from J; bases not matched to a gene: 6. Germline values: CDR1 DFQATT, CDR2 SNEGSKA (reference sequence). The CDR3 totals 16 residues. This CDR3 is CSARSPGTSGTDTQYF. CDR3 DNA, as far as it was read: TGCAGTGCTAGATCCCCCGGGACTAGCGGCACAGATACG.

Note on this clone: Read coverage stops 3 residues before the CDR3 terminus; the germline J gene supplies the remainder. The genes are TRBV19 and TRBJ2-5, with TRBD1 matching 8 bases. V was clipped by 3 bases and J by 4 bases; unmatched bases: 1. Per germline, CDR1 LNHDA and CDR2 SQIVND (reference sequence). CDR3 length: 13 residues. CDR3 bases read: TGTGCCAGTAGTATTCAGGGGGCAGAGACC. This sequence encodes CASSIQGAET. The CDR3 in full is CASSIQGAETQYF. Full variable domain (remainder filled in from reference TRBV19 and TRBJ2-5): DGGITQSPKYLFRKEGQNVTLSCEQNLNHDAMYWYRQDPGQGLRLIYYSQIVNDFQKGDIAEGYSVSREKKESFPLTVTSAQKNPTAFYLCASSIQGAETQYFGPGTRLLVL.

Concerning this clone: Read data end 3 residues before the CDR3 end; the end is taken from the germline J gene. This chain uses TRBV4-1 with TRBJ2-7, with a tentative D call TRBD1 (5 bases). This CDR3 region has 15 residues. V lost 4 bases and J lost 5, with 18 bases in between. CDR1 and CDR2 (germline): MGHRA, YSYEKL. The covered CDR3 bases are TGCGCCAGCAGCCCTACGCTGGGGCAGGGTCACGAG. Translating gives CASSPTLGQGHE. The whole CDR3 region reads CASSPTLGQGHEQYF.

Notes on this clone: Read coverage stops 3 residues before the CDR3 terminus; the germline J gene supplies the remainder. The chain links TRBV7-2 to TRBJ1-2, with D maybe TRBD1 (6 bases). CDR3 size: 14 residues. Germline V lookup: CDR1 SGHTA, CDR2 FQGNSA. Trimming cost V 5 bases and J 3 bases, with 13 bases left between them. The CDR3 here is CASSTGTWDYGYTF. The part of the CDR3 DNA that was read is TGTGCCAGCAGCACAGGGACCTGGGACTATGGC.

Notes on this clone: One end of the junction does not line up with germline, which may come from a read error. The read comes to an end 3 residues before the CDR3 does, leaving the germline J gene to fill in the end. The V and J genes are TRBV7-2 and TRBJ1-5; the D is unclear. Germline CDR1 SGHTA, CDR2 FQGNSA. The length of the CDR3 is 12 residues. CDR3 DNA, as far as it was read: TGTGCCAGCAACTTAACAGCACAGCCC. Amino acids: CASNLTAQP. The CDR3 reads in full as CASNLTAQPQHF. The whole variable domain, remainder taken from reference TRBV7-2 and TRBJ1-5, is GAGVSQSPSNKVTEKGKDVELRCDPISGHTALYWYRQSLGQGLEFLIYFQGNSAPDKSGLPSDRFSAERTGGSVSTLTIQRTQQEDSAVYLCASNLTAQPQHFGDGTRLSIL.

Worth noting for this clone: Read coverage stops 3 residues before the CDR3 terminus; the germline J gene supplies the remainder. V gene TRBV5-5 combines with J gene TRBJ1-2; no firm D call. Looked up from germline, CDR1 is SGHKS and CDR2 is YYEKEE (reference sequence). V dropped 4 bases and J dropped 2 bases, with 9 bases sitting between them. The CDR3 runs to 13 residues. CDR3 DNA, as far as it was read: TGTGCCAGCAGCGGTGCAGGAAACTATGGC. As protein: CASSGAGNYG. The complete CDR3 sequence is CASSGAGNYGYTF.

Worth noting for this clone: The read stops 3 residues short of the end of the CDR3; the missing end is completed from the germline J gene. This chain connects TRBV7-8 to TRBJ2-1, with 10 bases lining up with TRBD2. Germline CDR1 reads SGHVS; CDR2 reads FQNEAQ. After removal of 1 base from V and 4 bases from J, the junction contained 7 bases not matched to a gene. The CDR3 contains 17 residues. CDR3: CASSLGLAGWWYNEQFF. The sequenced CDR3 bases are TGTGCCAGCAGCTTAGGACTAGCGGGTTGGTGGTACAATGAG. Variable domain in full (rest from reference TRBV7-8 and TRBJ2-1): GAGVSQSPRYKVAKRGQDVALRCDPISGHVSLFWYQQALGQGPEFLTYFQNEAQLDKSGLPSDRFFAERPEGSVSTLKIQRTQQEDSAVYLCASSLGLAGWWYNEQFFGPGTRLTVL.

A note on this clone: The CDR3 end is not reached by the read, which stops 3 residues before it; the germline J gene fills it in. J is TRBJ2-7 and V is TRBV28, with D perhaps matching TRBD2 (6 bases). This CDR3 has 13 residues. Trimming pared 7 bases from V and 3 bases from J, leaving 13 bases between. Germline CDR1 is MDHEN and CDR2 is SYDVKM. The CDR3 protein is CASTISGNYEQYF. CDR3 bases read: TGTGCCAGCACCATTAGCGGAAACTACGAG.

About this clone itself: The CDR3 end is not reached by the read, which stops 3 residues before it; the germline J gene fills it in. J is TRBJ1-5 and V is TRBV12-3 or TRBV12-4; the D gene is possibly TRBD1 (5 bases). The CDR3 sequence is 16 residues long. V was shortened by 3 bases and J by 2 bases, with 14 bases between the two germline ends. The CDR3 bases that were read are TGTGCCAGCAGTTTTTCAGGGAGCGGGGGCAATCAGCCC. This gives the protein CASSFSGSGGNQP. The complete CDR3 protein is CASSFSGSGGNQPQHF.

Remarks on this clone: The CDR3 is cut off 3 residues early in the read; its end comes from the germline J gene. The chain carries TRBV5-4 and TRBJ2-5; maybe TRBD2 (5 bases). Trimming cost V 4 bases and J 1 base, with 8 bases left between them. CDR1 is SGHNT, CDR2 YYREEE, per germline (reference sequence). This CDR3 contains 13 residues. CDR3 amino acids: CASSVALQETQYF. The DNA read from the CDR3 is TGTGCCAGCAGCGTAGCGCTCCAAGAGACC.

Points on this clone: Sequencing ends 3 residues short of the CDR3 end; the germline J gene provides the rest. The V call is TRBV5-1, the J call TRBJ2-2, with 8 bases that match TRBD2. Losses at the gene ends were 1 base for V and 6 bases for J; bases not matched to a gene: 5. Germline lookup yields CDR1 SGHRS and CDR2 YFSETQ. The CDR3 contains 15 residues. Partial CDR3 DNA: TGCGCCAGCAGCTTGAAGCGGGAGTTGGCCGGGGAG. It specifies CASSLKRELAGE. The CDR3 as a whole reads CASSLKRELAGELFF.

Points on this clone: The read stops 3 residues short of the end of the CDR3; the missing end is completed from the germline J gene. The chain employs TRBV2 and TRBJ1-5; D unclear. V lost 4 bases and J 0 bases, leaving 4 bases between the germline ends. Germline V gene lookup returns CDR1 SNHLY and CDR2 FYNNEI. The CDR3 spans 13 residues. This CDR3 reads CASSVNSNQPQHF. The covered CDR3 bases are TGTGCCAGCAGTGTAAATAGCAATCAGCCC. The variable domain in full, with the rest retrieved from reference TRBV2 and TRBJ1-5, is EPEVTQTPSHQVTQMGQEVILRCVPISNHLYFYWYRQILGQKVEFLVSFYNNEISEKSEIFDDQFSVERPDGSNFTLKIRSTKLEDSAMYFCASSVNSNQPQHFGDGTRLSIL.